These T cell receptor beta chains were read from a single sample in a study of cytomegalovirus exposure and HLA in healthy donors. Repertoires were generated with immunoSEQ multiplex PCR, while TCRdb's copy carries only in-frame clones and drops some. Of approximately 71,000 clones in the sample, roughly nine tenths were seen once. Sample: PBMCs. The source of these receptors is a young man in good health and CMV-seronegative. CDR3s leave out the opening cysteine and the closing phenylalanine or tryptophan.

TRBJ2-7,TRBV6-1,ASSGRWGGGEGEQY
TRBJ2-7,TRBV29-1,SVRLAGGGLYEQY
TRBJ2-5,TRBV5-1,ASSPSAAVGQY
TRBJ1-2,TRBV18,ASSPDTEKVSYGYT
TRBJ1-5,TRBV5-1,ASSLGTGTGNNQPQH
TRBJ1-4,TRBV15,ATSRDVGTELATNEKLF
TRBJ1-4,TRBV5-5,ASGQGGEGEKLF
TRBJ1-2,TRBV6-5,ASSAAGYGYT
TRBJ1-2,TRBV4-3,ASSQVSWPGVSRYT
TRBJ1-2,TRBV21-1,ASSRVVAANYGYT
TRBJ2-3,TRBV6-4,ASSGSRVGDTQY
TRBJ2-4,TRBV19,ASRSTSDRLQY
TRBJ2-1,TRBV7-6,ASSLAASGRYNEQF
TRBJ1-2,TRBV4-3,ASSQDRQGVANYGYT
TRBJ2-7,TRBV30,AWSTPTGYEQY
TRBJ2-1,TRBV7-3,ASSPGQNNEQF
TRBJ1-2,TRBV28,ASSPGGQAFSYT
TRBJ2-1,TRBV2,ASRPQGNEQF
TRBJ2-5,TRBV7-9,ASSFTREETQY
TRBJ2-3,TRBV7-9,ASSLQEGTDTQY
TRBJ2-1,TRBV9,ASSVGEGLHNEQF
TRBJ2-5,TRBV7-2,ASSGGQDRGLIIETQY
TRBJ2-4,TRBV9,ASSVGSGRENIQY
TRBJ1-1,TRBV5-1,ASSFTDIGHTEAF
TRBJ2-7,TRBV7-2,ASSLALATGEQY
TRBJ2-5,TRBV28,ASSPPGPLQETQY
TRBJ2-7,TRBV19,ASRRQGEDYEQY
TRBJ1-5,TRBV30,AWRDSSSNQPQH
TRBJ1-5,TRBV18,ASSPGGNQPQH
TRBJ1-1,TRBV15,ATSRRDTNTEAF
TRBJ1-2,TRBV18,ASSPATTGILSHGYT
TRBJ2-7,TRBV4-3,ASSQESPLAEPYEQY
TRBJ1-2,TRBV7-2,ASSPRAQGGANYGYT
TRBJ1-1,TRBV7-9,ASSEYRENTEAF
TRBJ2-2,TRBV5-1,ASSPTGGVSGELF
TRBJ2-1,TRBV28,ASSPWTSGRVTSYNEQF
TRBJ2-1,TRBV11-3,ASSLSLAISYNEQF
TRBJ2-5,TRBV2,ASSPGPGIQD
TRBJ2-1,TRBV5-1,ASTRQGGLASEV
TRBJ1-5,TRBV28,ASKFGGTSNQPQH
TRBJ2-7,TRBV7-9,ASSLLAGVRNEQY
TRBJ2-7,TRBV30,AWSRGGSRSYEQY
TRBJ1-4,TRBV28,ASRHNTGGSNEKLF
TRBJ1-1,TRBV18,ASSPPSQGAIWAF
TRBJ2-1,TRBV19,ASSRGTDSYNEQF
TRBJ2-7,TRBV7-6,ASSPGTTSGRGYEQY
TRBJ2-1,TRBV4-2,ASSQAVREGLYNEQF
TRBJ2-2,TRBV28,ASRRGTNTGELF